These T cell receptor beta chains were read from a single sample in a study of T cell responses to AZD1222 COVID-19 vaccine. The repertoire was sequenced with immunoSEQ multiplex PCR; TCRdb's copy has only in-frame clones and lacks some. The repertoire holds roughly 150,000 clones, with about 90% as singletons. Sequencing used peripheral blood, obtained 28 days after the second AZD1222 dose. The receptor source for this set is an adult who received the AZD1222 COVID-19 vaccine. Both conserved end residues are part of each CDR3. A D gene is named only where the DNA matches it firmly. Clone size is shown for a subset of rows, as once, few, many or a class of expanded clone.

size: .; D: TRBD1; J: TRBJ1-2; V: TRBV19; DNA: TGTGCCAGTAGCTCCCAAAAACAGGGGGCGTATGGCTACACCTTC; CDR3: CASSSQKQGAYGYTF
size: few; D: TRBD1; J: TRBJ1-4; V: TRBV29-1; DNA: TGCAGCGGGGGGACAGGGAATGAAAAACTGTTTTTT; CDR3: CSGGTGNEKLFF
size: .; D: .; J: TRBJ2-7; V: TRBV7-9; DNA: TGTGCCAGCAGCTCTGGGTACTACGAGCAGTACTTC; CDR3: CASSSGYYEQYF
size: .; D: TRBD2; J: TRBJ2-7; V: TRBV5-4; DNA: TGTGCCAGCAGCTTGGCAGCGGGAGTTGACTACGAGCAGTACTTC; CDR3: CASSLAAGVDYEQYF
size: .; D: .; J: TRBJ2-1; V: TRBV28; DNA: TGTGCCAGTGACCGGTTCCCCCACAATGAGCAGTTCTTC; CDR3: CASDRFPHNEQFF
size: .; D: .; J: TRBJ2-4; V: TRBV15; DNA: TGTGCCACCAGCAGAGGGCGGTTAGCCAAAAACATTCAGTACTTC; CDR3: CATSRGRLAKNIQYF
size: .; D: TRBD1; J: TRBJ1-1; V: TRBV7-3; DNA: TGTGCCAGCAGTCCGACAGGGGGCCCCAGCACTGAAGCTTTCTTT; CDR3: CASSPTGGPSTEAFF
size: .; D: .; J: TRBJ1-5; V: TRBV5-6; DNA: TGTGCCAGCAGCTCTTGGGATAGCAATCAGCCCCAGCATTTT; CDR3: CASSSWDSNQPQHF
size: once; D: .; J: TRBJ2-7; V: TRBV19; DNA: TGTAAGGTGGGCGCGCTAGCGTTACCTAGGGAGCAGTACTTC; CDR3: CKVGALALPREQYF
size: .; D: TRBD2; J: TRBJ2-1; V: TRBV10-3; DNA: TGTGCCATCAGTGATGGGACTACACTCGGTGAGCAGTTCTTC; CDR3: CAISDGTTLGEQFF
size: few; D: TRBD2; J: TRBJ2-5; V: TRBV7-8; DNA: TGTGCCAGCAGCGCCCGGACTAGCGGGAGCCAAGAGACCCAGTACTTC; CDR3: CASSARTSGSQETQYF
size: .; D: .; J: TRBJ2-1; V: TRBV2; DNA: TGTGCCAGCCTTCGTGGGAGCTCCTACAATGAGCAGTTCTTC; CDR3: CASLRGSSYNEQFF
size: .; D: .; J: TRBJ2-1; V: TRBV10-3; DNA: TGTGCCATCAGTGATCAGGACAGACAAAACAATGAGCAGTTCTTC; CDR3: CAISDQDRQNNEQFF
size: once; D: .; J: TRBJ1-2; V: TRBV4-2; DNA: TGTGCCAGCAGCCAAGATAATCAGAAGCCTAACTATGGCTACACCTTC; CDR3: CASSQDNQKPNYGYTF
size: .; D: .; J: TRBJ2-1; V: TRBV6-1; DNA: TGTGCCAGCAGTGAAGTAAAGAACAATGAGCAGTTCTTC; CDR3: CASSEVKNNEQFF
size: once; D: TRBD2; J: TRBJ2-7; V: TRBV7-8; DNA: TGTGCCAGCAGCTTAGGGCCTAGCGGGTGGAACGAGCAGTACTTC; CDR3: CASSLGPSGWNEQYF
size: .; D: .; J: TRBJ1-4; V: TRBV4-2; DNA: TGTGCCAGCAGCCAAGACCCCGGGAGGGGCGGTGAAAAACTGTTTTTT; CDR3: CASSQDPGRGGEKLFF
size: .; D: TRBD1; J: TRBJ1-2; V: TRBV29-1; DNA: TGCAGCGTTGACCGGGACAGTTTACATGGCTACACCTTC; CDR3: CSVDRDSLHGYTF
size: .; D: .; J: TRBJ2-7; V: TRBV5-4; DNA: TGTGCCAGCAGCACCCGACAGGAACTCGAGCAGTACTTC; CDR3: CASSTRQELEQYF
size: .; D: TRBD1; J: TRBJ1-2; V: TRBV18; DNA: TGTGCCAGCACTGAACAGGGGAACGGCTTAGGCTACACCTTC; CDR3: CASTEQGNGLGYTF
size: .; D: .; J: TRBJ2-3; V: TRBV5-4; DNA: TGTGCCAGCAGCTTGGACAGCACAGATACGCAGTATTTT; CDR3: CASSLDSTDTQYF
size: .; D: .; J: TRBJ1-1; V: TRBV10-3; DNA: TGTGCCATCAGAGAGGGGGAAACTGAAGCTTTCTTT; CDR3: CAIREGETEAFF
size: .; D: .; J: TRBJ1-2; V: TRBV25-1; DNA: TGTGCCAGCAGTGAATACACTAACTATGGCTACACCTTC; CDR3: CASSEYTNYGYTF
size: .; D: .; J: TRBJ1-6; V: TRBV10-2; DNA: TGCGCCAGCAGTGAGCCCCGAGATTCACCCCTCCACTTT; CDR3: CASSEPRDSPLHF
size: .; D: TRBD1; J: TRBJ2-1; V: TRBV4-1; DNA: TGCGCCAGCAGCCAAGAAACAGGGGGCGGCGAGCAGTTCTTC; CDR3: CASSQETGGGEQFF
size: .; D: TRBD2; J: TRBJ2-7; V: TRBV10-3; DNA: TGTGCCATCAGTGATCAGACTAGCGGGCTTACCTACGAGCAGTACTTC; CDR3: CAISDQTSGLTYEQYF
size: .; D: .; J: TRBJ2-6; V: TRBV7-2; DNA: TGTGCCAGCACCCTCAAAGGCGGCTCTGGGGCCAACGTCCTGACTTTC; CDR3: CASTLKGGSGANVLTF
size: .; D: .; J: TRBJ1-4; V: TRBV10-3; DNA: TGTGCCATCAGTGTGGACGCTTCAACTAATGAAAAACTGTTTTTT; CDR3: CAISVDASTNEKLFF
size: .; D: .; J: TRBJ1-5; V: TRBV19; DNA: TGTGCCAGTAGCCAGGGGATTAGCAATCAGCCCCAGCATTTT; CDR3: CASSQGISNQPQHF
size: .; D: TRBD1; J: TRBJ1-3; V: TRBV13; DNA: TGTGCCAGCAGCGCACCGGGACAGGGAAACACCATATATTTT; CDR3: CASSAPGQGNTIYF
size: .; D: .; J: TRBJ1-1; V: TRBV28; DNA: TGTGCCAGCAGGAGAGAAGCCTCCAACACTGAAGCTTTCTTT; CDR3: CASRREASNTEAFF
size: .; D: .; J: TRBJ1-6; V: TRBV7-7; DNA: TGTGCTAGCAGCTTAAATTGCAGCTCCTATAATTCACCCCTCCACTTT; CDR3: CASSLNCSSYNSPLHF
size: many; D: .; J: TRBJ2-7; V: TRBV28; DNA: TGTGCCAGCAGGCCCCCCTCTGGAGGGACCTACGAGCAGTACTTC; CDR3: CASRPPSGGTYEQYF
size: once; D: .; J: TRBJ1-1; V: TRBV15; DNA: TGTGCCACCAGCTCCCGTCCGGACCGGACTGAAGCTTTCTTT; CDR3: CATSSRPDRTEAFF
size: .; D: TRBD2; J: TRBJ2-2; V: TRBV7-8; DNA: TGTGCCAGCAGCAAACTAGCGGGAGGGGCGAACACCGGGGAGCTGTTTTTT; CDR3: CASSKLAGGANTGELFF
size: .; D: .; J: TRBJ2-1; V: TRBV9; DNA: TGTGCCAGCAGCCGACACGGGGCAGGCTCAAACGACAATGAGCAGTTCTTC; CDR3: CASSRHGAGSNDNEQFF
size: .; D: TRBD1; J: TRBJ1-4; V: TRBV24-1; DNA: TGTGCCACCAGCGACTCCGGGACAGCTAATGAAAAACTGTTTTTT; CDR3: CATSDSGTANEKLFF
size: .; D: TRBD2; J: TRBJ2-7; V: TRBV3-1/TRBV3-2; DNA: TGTGCCAGCAGTCAGCTAGCGGGAACCTACGAGCAGTACTTC; CDR3: CASSQLAGTYEQYF
size: .; D: .; J: TRBJ1-1; V: TRBV3-1/TRBV3-2; DNA: TGTGCCAGCAGCCGGCCGAACACTGAAGCTTTCTTT; CDR3: CASSRPNTEAFF
size: .; D: TRBD1; J: TRBJ2-2; V: TRBV7-2; DNA: TGTGCCAGCAGCTTTACAGGGGTGACCGGGGAGCTGTTTTTT; CDR3: CASSFTGVTGELFF
size: .; D: TRBD2; J: TRBJ2-1; V: TRBV19; DNA: TGTGCCAGTAGGCGGGAGAACTCCTACAATGAGCAGTTCTTC; CDR3: CASRRENSYNEQFF
size: .; D: TRBD1; J: TRBJ1-1; V: TRBV15; DNA: TGTGCCACCAGCAGAGATATGGCAGGGGGGATCACTGAAGCTTTCTTT; CDR3: CATSRDMAGGITEAFF
size: .; D: .; J: TRBJ2-3; V: TRBV7-9; DNA: TGTGCCAGCAGCTTATCGACTACTAGCACAGATACGCAGTATTTT; CDR3: CASSLSTTSTDTQYF
size: .; D: .; J: TRBJ2-2; V: TRBV9; DNA: TGTGCCAGCAGCGTAGGGGTAGCGGAGTACACCGGGGAGCTGTTTTTT; CDR3: CASSVGVAEYTGELFF
size: .; D: .; J: TRBJ2-7; V: TRBV2; DNA: TGTGCCAGCAATCGACAGGACTACGAGCAGTACTTC; CDR3: CASNRQDYEQYF
size: .; D: .; J: TRBJ2-2; V: TRBV28; DNA: TGTGCCAGCAGTTTTTTTCTAGGCGAGACCGGGGAGCTGTTTTTT; CDR3: CASSFFLGETGELFF
size: .; D: TRBD1; J: TRBJ1-2; V: TRBV28; DNA: TGTGCCAGCAGTTTGGACAGGGTCTATGGCTACACCTTC; CDR3: CASSLDRVYGYTF
size: .; D: .; J: TRBJ1-2; V: TRBV28; DNA: TGTGCCAGCAGCTCCCTCTATGGCTACACCTTC; CDR3: CASSSLYGYTF
size: .; D: .; J: TRBJ2-6; V: TRBV10-3; DNA: TGTGCCATCAGTGAGTCGATCGTATTTGGGGCCAACGTCCTGACTTTC; CDR3: CAISESIVFGANVLTF
size: .; D: .; J: TRBJ2-1; V: TRBV7-9; DNA: TGTGCCAGCAGCTTGGGAAACAATGAGCAGTTCTTC; CDR3: CASSLGNNEQFF
size: few; D: .; J: TRBJ2-5; V: TRBV7-9; DNA: TGTGCCAGCAGCCTCATACGAGGAGGAGAGACCCAGTACTTC; CDR3: CASSLIRGGETQYF